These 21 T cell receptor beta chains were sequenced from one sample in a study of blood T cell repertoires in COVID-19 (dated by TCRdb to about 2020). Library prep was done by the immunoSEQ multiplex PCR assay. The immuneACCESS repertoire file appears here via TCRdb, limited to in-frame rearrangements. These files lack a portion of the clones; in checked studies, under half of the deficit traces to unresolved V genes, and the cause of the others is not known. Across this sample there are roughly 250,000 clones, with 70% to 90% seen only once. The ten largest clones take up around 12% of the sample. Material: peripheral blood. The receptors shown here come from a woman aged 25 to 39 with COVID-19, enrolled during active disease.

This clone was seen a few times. CDR3 residues: CASSPLLKGARGYTF. The CDR3 nucleotides read TGTGCCAGCAGCCCTTTATTAAAGGGGGCGAGGGGCTACACCTTC. The chain joins TRBV14 to TRBJ1-2, with 7 bases aligning to TRBD1. The CDR3 spans 15 residues. Germline-derived CDR1 and CDR2 are SGHDN and FVKESK. Trimming removed 4 bases from V and 8 bases from J; junction bases left unmatched: 13.

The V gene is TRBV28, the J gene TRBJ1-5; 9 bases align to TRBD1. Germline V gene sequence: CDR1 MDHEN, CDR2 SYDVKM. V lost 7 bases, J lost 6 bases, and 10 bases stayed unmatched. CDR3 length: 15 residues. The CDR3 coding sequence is TGTGCCAGCACGGACTTGACAGGGGGGTTTCAGCCCCAGCATTTT. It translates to CASTDLTGGFQPQHF.

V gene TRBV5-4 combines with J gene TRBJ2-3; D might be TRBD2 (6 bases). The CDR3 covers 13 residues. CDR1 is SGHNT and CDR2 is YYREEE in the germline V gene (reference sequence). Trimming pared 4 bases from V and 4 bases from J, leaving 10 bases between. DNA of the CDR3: TGTGCCAGCAGCCTGCGGGGTTCAGATACGCAGTATTTT. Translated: CASSLRGSDTQYF.

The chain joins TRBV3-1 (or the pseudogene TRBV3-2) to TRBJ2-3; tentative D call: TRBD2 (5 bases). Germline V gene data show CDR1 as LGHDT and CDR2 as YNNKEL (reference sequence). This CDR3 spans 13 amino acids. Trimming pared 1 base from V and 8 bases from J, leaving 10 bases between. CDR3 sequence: CASSQGSAGTQYF. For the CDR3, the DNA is TGTGCCAGCAGCCAAGGTAGCGCCGGTACGCAGTATTTT.

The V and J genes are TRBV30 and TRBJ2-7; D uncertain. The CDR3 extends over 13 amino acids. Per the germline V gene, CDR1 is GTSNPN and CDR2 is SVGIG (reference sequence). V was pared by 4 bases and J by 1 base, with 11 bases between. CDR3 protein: CAWNLQLSYEQYF. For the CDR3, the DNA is TGTGCCTGGAATTTACAGCTATCCTACGAGCAGTACTTC. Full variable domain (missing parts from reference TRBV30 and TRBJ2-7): SQTIHQWPATLVQPVGSPLSLECTVEGTSNPNLYWYRQAAGRGLQLLFYSVGIGQISSEVPQNLSASRPQDRQFILSSKKLLLSDSGFYLCAWNLQLSYEQYFGPGTRLTVT.

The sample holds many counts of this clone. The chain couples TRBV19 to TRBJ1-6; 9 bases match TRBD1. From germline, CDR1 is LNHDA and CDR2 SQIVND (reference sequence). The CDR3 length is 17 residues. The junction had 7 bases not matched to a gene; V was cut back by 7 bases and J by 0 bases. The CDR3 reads CASTRQGVSSYNSPLHF. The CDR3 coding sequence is TGTGCCAGTACCAGACAGGGGGTGAGCTCCTATAATTCACCCCTCCACTTT.

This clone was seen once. In nucleotides, the CDR3 is TGCAGTGCTAGTGGGGCAGTTAATGAAAAACTGTTTTTT. Translation gives CSASGAVNEKLFF. V usage is TRBV20-1 and J usage is TRBJ1-4; tentative D call: TRBD1 (5 bases). The CDR3 has 13 residues. Trimming pared 3 bases from V and 4 bases from J, leaving 9 bases between. The V gene's germline CDR1 is DFQATT and CDR2 SNEGSKA (reference sequence).

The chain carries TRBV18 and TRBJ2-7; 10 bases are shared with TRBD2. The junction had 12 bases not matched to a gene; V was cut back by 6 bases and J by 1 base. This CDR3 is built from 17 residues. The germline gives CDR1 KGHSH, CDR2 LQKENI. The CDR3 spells CASSPRGSGGVSYEQYF. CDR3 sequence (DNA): TGTGCCAGCTCCCCCAGGGGGAGCGGGGGGGTTTCCTACGAGCAGTACTTC.

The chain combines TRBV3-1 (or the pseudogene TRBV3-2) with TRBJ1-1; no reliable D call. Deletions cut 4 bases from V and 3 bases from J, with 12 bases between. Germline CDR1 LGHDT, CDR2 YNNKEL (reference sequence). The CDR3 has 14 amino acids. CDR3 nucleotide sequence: TGTGCCAGCAGCCCGACCGATGCGGACACTGAAGCTTTCTTT. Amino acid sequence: CASSPTDADTEAFF.

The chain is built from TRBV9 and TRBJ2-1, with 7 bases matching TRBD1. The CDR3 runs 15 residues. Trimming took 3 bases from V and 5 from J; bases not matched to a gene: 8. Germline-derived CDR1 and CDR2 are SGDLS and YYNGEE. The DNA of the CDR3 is TGTGCCAGCAGCGCCAGGACAGGCCCCGACAATGAGCAGTTCTTC. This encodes CASSARTGPDNEQFF.

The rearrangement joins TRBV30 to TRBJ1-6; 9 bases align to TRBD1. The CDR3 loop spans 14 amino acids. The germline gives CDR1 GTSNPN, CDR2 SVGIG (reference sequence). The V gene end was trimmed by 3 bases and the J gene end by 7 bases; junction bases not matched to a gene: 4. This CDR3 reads CAWSPGQGNSPLHF. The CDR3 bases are TGTGCCTGGAGCCCTGGACAGGGGAATTCACCCCTCCACTTT.

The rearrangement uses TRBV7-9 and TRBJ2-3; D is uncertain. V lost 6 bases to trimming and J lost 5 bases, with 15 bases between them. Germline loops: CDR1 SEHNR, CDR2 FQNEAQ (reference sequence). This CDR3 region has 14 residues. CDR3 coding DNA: TGTGCCAGCAGTTCAACGAGACGACAAGATACGCAGTATTTT. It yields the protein CASSSTRRQDTQYF.

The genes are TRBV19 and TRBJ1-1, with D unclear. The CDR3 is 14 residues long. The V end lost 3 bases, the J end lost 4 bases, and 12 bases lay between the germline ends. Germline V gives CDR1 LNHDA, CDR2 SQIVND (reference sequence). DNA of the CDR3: TGTGCCAGTAGTATGGGAGGGCTGGGCACTGAAGCTTTCTTT. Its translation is CASSMGGLGTEAFF.

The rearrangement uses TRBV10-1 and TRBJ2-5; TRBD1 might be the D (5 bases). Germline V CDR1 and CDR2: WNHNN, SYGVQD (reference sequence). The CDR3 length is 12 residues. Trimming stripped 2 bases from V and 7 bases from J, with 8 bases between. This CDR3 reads CASSEPRGTQYF. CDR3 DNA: TGCGCCAGCAGTGAGCCTAGGGGGACCCAGTACTTC.

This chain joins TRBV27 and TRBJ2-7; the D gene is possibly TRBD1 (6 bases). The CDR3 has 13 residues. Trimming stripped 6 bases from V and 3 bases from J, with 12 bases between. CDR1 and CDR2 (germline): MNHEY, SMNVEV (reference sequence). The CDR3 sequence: CASRAGTYYEQYF. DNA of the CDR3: TGTGCCAGCAGGGCCGGGACATACTACGAGCAGTACTTC.

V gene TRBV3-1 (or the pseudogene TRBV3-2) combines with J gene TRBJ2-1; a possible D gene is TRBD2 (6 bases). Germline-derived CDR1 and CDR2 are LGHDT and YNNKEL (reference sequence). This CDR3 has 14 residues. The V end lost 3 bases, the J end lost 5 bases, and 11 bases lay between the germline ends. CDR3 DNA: TGTGCCAGCAGCCAGATAGGACTAAACAATGAGCAGTTCTTC. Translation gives CASSQIGLNNEQFF.

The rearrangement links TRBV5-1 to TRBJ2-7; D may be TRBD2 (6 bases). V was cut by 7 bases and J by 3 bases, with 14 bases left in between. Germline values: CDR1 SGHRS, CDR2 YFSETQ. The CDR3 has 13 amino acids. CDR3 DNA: TGCGCCAGCGGAACCGGGGGAATCTACGAGCAGTACTTC. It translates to CASGTGGIYEQYF.

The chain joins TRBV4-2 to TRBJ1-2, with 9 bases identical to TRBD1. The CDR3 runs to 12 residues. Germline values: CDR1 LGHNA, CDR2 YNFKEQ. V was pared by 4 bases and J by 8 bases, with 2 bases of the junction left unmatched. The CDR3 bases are TGTGCCAGCAGCCCGGACAGGGGCGGCTACACCTTC. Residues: CASSPDRGGYTF.

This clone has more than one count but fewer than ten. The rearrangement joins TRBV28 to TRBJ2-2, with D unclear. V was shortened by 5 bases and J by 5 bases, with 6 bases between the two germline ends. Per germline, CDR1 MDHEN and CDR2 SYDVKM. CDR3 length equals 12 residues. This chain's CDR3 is CASSTGTGELFF. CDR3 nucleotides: TGTGCCAGCAGTACCGGGACCGGGGAGCTGTTTTTT.

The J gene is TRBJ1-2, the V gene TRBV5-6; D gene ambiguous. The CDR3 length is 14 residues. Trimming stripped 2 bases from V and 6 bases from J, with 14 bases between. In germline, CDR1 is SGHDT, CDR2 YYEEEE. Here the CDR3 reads CASSFLGSTHGYTF. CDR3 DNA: TGTGCCAGCAGCTTTCTTGGCAGTACCCATGGCTACACCTTC.

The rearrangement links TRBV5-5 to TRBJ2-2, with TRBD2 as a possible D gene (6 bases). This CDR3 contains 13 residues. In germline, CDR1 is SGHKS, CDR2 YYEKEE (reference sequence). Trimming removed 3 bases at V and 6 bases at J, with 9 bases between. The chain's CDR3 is CASSSTSAGELFF. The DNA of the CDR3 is TGTGCCAGCAGCTCGACTAGTGCCGGGGAGCTGTTTTTT.